The 4 T cell receptor beta chains given below trace back to one sample, sequenced in a study of T cells in narcolepsy. Only in-frame clones appear in the TCRdb table, and some are missing; sequencing was by immunoSEQ multiplex PCR. Of about 34,000 clones listed, roughly 77% are singletons. The sequenced sample consisted of memory (CD45RA-) CD4+ T cells from blood. These receptors all stem from a human donor in good health.

J is TRBJ2-3 and V is TRBV4-2; D is ambiguous. Trimming shortened V by 1 base and J by 6 bases, and 11 bases separated the two germline ends. Germline V gene data show CDR1 as LGHNA and CDR2 as YNFKEQ. The CDR3 has 14 amino acids. CDR3 coding DNA: TGTGCCAGCAGCCAAGGCCTATTTACGGATACGCAGTATTTT. The encoded protein is CASSQGLFTDTQYF.

This clone was detected only a few times. The chain links TRBV7-6 to TRBJ2-5, with D uncertain. The DNA end is more similar to TRBJ2-7, so the J call may be wrong. This CDR3 has 14 amino acids. Germline values: CDR1 SGHVS, CDR2 FNYEAQ. The CDR3 DNA is TGTGCCAGCAGCTCGTGGACCCGGTGGAACGAGCAGTACTTC. Its translation is CASSSWTRWNEQYF.

The CDR3 loop reads CASSLAGTGASEQYF. The CDR3 nucleotides are TGTGCCAGCAGCTTGGCTGGGACAGGGGCGAGCGAGCAGTACTTC. The V and J genes are TRBV5-8 and TRBJ2-7; 10 bases fit TRBD1. Germline V lookup: CDR1 SGHTS, CDR2 YDEGEE. The CDR3 contains 15 residues. With V trimmed by 0 bases and J by 6 bases, 6 bases remained unmatched.

The rearrangement links TRBV11-1 to TRBJ2-3, with a weak D call TRBD2 (6 bases). V was cut by 2 bases and J by 4 bases, with 16 bases left in between. The CDR3 runs to 16 residues. Germline values: CDR1 SGHAT, CDR2 FQDESV (reference sequence). CDR3 region: CASSLRLDNRADTQYF. CDR3 coding DNA: TGTGCCAGCAGCTTACGACTAGACAATAGGGCAGATACGCAGTATTTT.